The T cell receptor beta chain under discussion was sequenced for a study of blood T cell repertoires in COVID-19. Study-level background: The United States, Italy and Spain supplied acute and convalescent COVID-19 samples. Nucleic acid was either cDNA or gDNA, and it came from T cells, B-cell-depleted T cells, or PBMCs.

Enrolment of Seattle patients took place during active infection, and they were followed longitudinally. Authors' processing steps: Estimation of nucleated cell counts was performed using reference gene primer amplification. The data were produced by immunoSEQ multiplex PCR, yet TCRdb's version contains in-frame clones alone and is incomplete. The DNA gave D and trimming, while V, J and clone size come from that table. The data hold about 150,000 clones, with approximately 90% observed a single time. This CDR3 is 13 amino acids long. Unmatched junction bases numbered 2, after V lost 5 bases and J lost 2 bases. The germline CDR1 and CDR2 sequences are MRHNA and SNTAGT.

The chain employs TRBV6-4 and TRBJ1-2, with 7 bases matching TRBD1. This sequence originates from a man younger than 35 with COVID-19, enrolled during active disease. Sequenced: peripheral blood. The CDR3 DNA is TGTGCCAGCAGTAAGGGGGCAAACTATGGCTACACCTTC. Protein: CASSKGANYGYTF.